This T cell receptor beta chain was obtained from a study of shared clonotypes between healthy human individuals. Study overall: Three plates were used per donor for CD4 naive, three for CD4 memory, two for CD8 naive and one for CD8 memory.

CD45RO-negative CD8 cells positively selected for CCR7 made up the naive population, which excluded terminally differentiated effector memory CD45RA+ cells. The CDR3 covers 21 residues. From germline, CDR1 is SQVTM and CDR2 ANQGSEA. Trimming removed 7 bases from V and 2 bases from J, with 36 bases in between. Notes on the study in general: Shared across several donors were 4% to 5% of the naive CD4 clonotypes.

As for this clone: Its target is not known.

The study ran the assay at deep level. Genomic DNA per cell subset filled all wells of several immunoSEQ plates. Only in-frame clones appear in the TCRdb table, and some are missing; sequencing was by immunoSEQ multiplex PCR. The sample includes about 600,000 clones, roughly 98% seen only once; the top ten take approximately 0.3%. The clonotype comes from a young man in good health. The V and J genes are TRBV29-1 and TRBJ2-1, with D unresolved. Sequencing input: naive CD8+ T cells sorted from blood. The CDR3: CSAEHQHGESQPSTTYNEQFF. The CDR3 DNA is TGCAGCGCCGAACACCAGCACGGCGAATCTCAGCCTAGTACGACCTACAATGAGCAGTTCTTC.